Listed below are T cell receptor beta chains from one sample, sequenced in a study of CD8+ T cells in alopecia areata. Here immunoSEQ multiplex PCR was the method, and the copy in TCRdb shows in-frame clones only, minus some. The sample consists of roughly 250,000 clones, 67% of them appearing once. The input for sequencing was CD4+ T cells sorted from blood, taken at week 0. Receptors originate from a human donor with alopecia areata. CDR3s include the opening cysteine and the closing phenylalanine or tryptophan. The order of the fields is CDR3 protein, CDR3 DNA, D gene, clone size, V gene, J gene. A D gene is named only where the DNA matches it firmly. Size is omitted from some rows. Given values are once, few, many or a class for expanded clones.

CSVRASGTDTQYF	TGCAGCGTTCGGGCTAGCGGCACAGATACGCAGTATTTT	NA	NA	TRBV29-1	TRBJ2-3
CASSVTDAKGSPLHF	TGTGCCAGCAGTGTAACGGACGCTAAGGGGTCACCCCTCCACTTT	NA	NA	TRBV2	TRBJ1-6
CASSARETPYEQYF	TGTGCCAGCAGCGCCAGGGAAACGCCATACGAGCAGTACTTC	NA	NA	TRBV9	TRBJ2-7
CAISPGTGHPYGYTF	TGTGCCATCAGCCCCGGGACAGGGCATCCCTATGGCTACACCTTC	TRBD1	once	TRBV10-3	TRBJ1-2
CASSKLRQAEQYF	TGTGCCAGCAGCAAACTCCGACAAGCCGAGCAGTACTTC	NA	NA	TRBV6-5	TRBJ2-7
CASSSRRGSGEKLFF	TGCGCCAGCAGCTCCCGAAGGGGATCGGGTGAAAAACTGTTTTTT	NA	NA	TRBV4-3	TRBJ1-4
CASSFRGRDTEAFF	TGCGCCAGCAGCTTCCGGGGGCGAGACACTGAAGCTTTCTTT	NA	NA	TRBV5-1	TRBJ1-1
CSVYGGSDTQYF	TGCAGCGTGTATGGGGGCTCGGATACGCAGTATTTT	NA	NA	TRBV29-1	TRBJ2-3
CACSPTGYTF	TGTGCCTGCTCCCCCACGGGCTACACCTTC	NA	NA	TRBV30	TRBJ1-2
CSVGRSTDTQYF	TGCAGCGTGGGACGGAGCACAGATACGCAGTATTTT	NA	NA	TRBV29-1	TRBJ2-3
CASSKIWPLETQYF	TGTGCCAGCAGCAAAATATGGCCCCTAGAGACCCAGTACTTC	NA	NA	TRBV21-1	TRBJ2-5
CASIRGKGFQETQYF	TGTGCCAGCATTAGAGGGAAGGGCTTCCAAGAGACCCAGTACTTC	NA	once	TRBV2	TRBJ2-5
CASSRDRWGDGEQFF	TGTGCCAGCAGCCGCGACAGGTGGGGCGACGGTGAGCAGTTCTTC	NA	NA	TRBV13	TRBJ2-1
CASSYNSHSGNTIYF	TGTGCCAGCAGTTACAACAGCCACTCTGGAAACACCATATATTTT	NA	NA	TRBV6-5	TRBJ1-3
CASSNGGGGSTEAFF	TGTGCCAGCAGTAACGGAGGGGGTGGGAGCACTGAAGCTTTCTTT	NA	NA	TRBV6-5	TRBJ1-1
CASSDLQGNQPQHF	TGTGCCAGCAGTGATTTGCAGGGCAATCAGCCCCAGCATTTT	NA	NA	TRBV2	TRBJ1-5
CASNGQGARLEQYF	TGTGCCAGCAATGGACAGGGAGCTCGCTTGGAGCAGTACTTC	TRBD1	NA	TRBV2	TRBJ2-7
CSVYRTAEAFF	TGCAGCGTTTACCGGACAGCCGAAGCTTTCTTT	NA	few	TRBV29-1	TRBJ1-1
CSVNSPDETQYF	TGCAGCGTGAACAGCCCAGATGAGACCCAGTACTTC	NA	NA	TRBV29-1	TRBJ2-5
CACAPDRDITDTQYF	TGTGCCTGCGCGCCCGACAGGGACATCACAGATACGCAGTATTTT	TRBD1	few	TRBV30	TRBJ2-3
CASSIDSYYEQYF	TGTGCCAGCAGCATAGACAGTTACTACGAGCAGTACTTC	NA	few	TRBV7-9	TRBJ2-7
CAWSASGYEQYF	TGTGCCTGGAGTGCCTCTGGGTACGAGCAGTACTTC	NA	NA	TRBV30	TRBJ2-7
CSVEGPNTEAFF	TGCAGCGTTGAAGGGCCGAACACTGAAGCTTTCTTT	NA	NA	TRBV29-1	TRBJ1-1
CASSQVELSYEQYF	TGCGCCAGCAGCCAAGTTGAACTTTCCTACGAGCAGTACTTC	NA	NA	TRBV4-1	TRBJ2-7
CAWSIGYGYTF	TGTGCCTGGAGTATCGGCTATGGCTACACCTTC	NA	NA	TRBV30	TRBJ1-2
CSVALANTGELFF	TGCAGCGTTGCTTTAGCTAACACCGGGGAGCTGTTTTTT	NA	NA	TRBV29-1	TRBJ2-2
CASSPGYGELFF	TGTGCCAGCAGCCCAGGGTACGGGGAGCTGTTTTTT	NA	NA	TRBV7-2	TRBJ2-2
CASSRRERKGPRETQYF	TGTGCCAGCAGCCGTAGGGAGAGAAAGGGCCCGAGGGAGACCCAGTACTTC	NA	NA	TRBV9	TRBJ2-5
CAWSEGLSTDTQYF	TGTGCCTGGAGTGAGGGGCTTAGCACAGATACGCAGTATTTT	NA	NA	TRBV30	TRBJ2-3
CAWSHTGFYGYTF	TGTGCCTGGTCCCACACGGGGTTCTATGGCTACACCTTC	NA	NA	TRBV30	TRBJ1-2
CAWSVRLIAGANEQFF	TGTGCCTGGAGTGTAAGGTTGATAGCGGGGGCGAATGAGCAGTTCTTC	TRBD2	NA	TRBV30	TRBJ2-1
CATQPGGWDEQFF	TGTGCCACTCAACCAGGGGGCTGGGATGAGCAGTTCTTC	TRBD1	NA	TRBV6-6	TRBJ2-1
CAWRRTGGVDEQYF	TGTGCCTGGAGGAGGACAGGGGGTGTCGACGAGCAGTACTTC	TRBD1	NA	TRBV30	TRBJ2-7
CASSPRGGGTDTQYF	TGTGCCAGCAGCCCCAGGGGCGGGGGCACAGATACGCAGTATTTT	NA	NA	TRBV9	TRBJ2-3
CASSVAGSGGYTF	TGTGCCAGCAGCGTGGCAGGCAGCGGTGGCTACACCTTC	NA	NA	TRBV9	TRBJ1-2
CASSLEQGVGQPQHF	TGTGCCAGCAGCTTAGAACAGGGGGTAGGCCAGCCCCAGCATTTT	TRBD1	NA	TRBV7-2	TRBJ1-5
CASSEADRGNSPLHF	TGTGCCAGCAGTGAAGCGGACAGGGGTAATTCACCCCTCCACTTT	TRBD1	few	TRBV2	TRBJ1-6